This T cell receptor (beta chain) was obtained from a study of tumor and adjacent non-tumor tissue in lung cancer. A word on this clonotype: Antigen unknown. The junction does not match germline at one end; this may be a read error.

TCRbeta libraries were built with three rounds of nested PCR, modified from ARM-PCR. TCRdb analysed the multiplex PCR reads with MiXCR anew, one entry per CDR3 protein. The table records around 40,000 distinct CDR3 sequences, 60% of them present only once. The CDR3 loop spans 14 amino acids. The germline CDR1 and CDR2 sequences are MDHEN and SYDVKM. Study observations and caveats: In normal lung, the top 100 clones were significantly more dominant than in tumor.

This sample's RNA came from whole unsorted tissue. The normal lung tissue was taken more than 3 cm from the tumor edge. Between August and November 2014, newly diagnosed, chemotherapy-naive lung cancer patients underwent thoracic surgery in China. The origin of this receptor is a man aged 45-60 years with non-small cell lung cancer. Sequencing was performed on distant non-tumor lung tissue. The chain combines TRBV28 with TRBJ2-7; TRBD2 aligns across 7 bases. The CDR3 sequence is CASSAAGTASERYF. CDR3 sequence (DNA): TGTGCCAGCAGCGCAGCGGGGACCGCGTCCGAGCGGTACTTC.